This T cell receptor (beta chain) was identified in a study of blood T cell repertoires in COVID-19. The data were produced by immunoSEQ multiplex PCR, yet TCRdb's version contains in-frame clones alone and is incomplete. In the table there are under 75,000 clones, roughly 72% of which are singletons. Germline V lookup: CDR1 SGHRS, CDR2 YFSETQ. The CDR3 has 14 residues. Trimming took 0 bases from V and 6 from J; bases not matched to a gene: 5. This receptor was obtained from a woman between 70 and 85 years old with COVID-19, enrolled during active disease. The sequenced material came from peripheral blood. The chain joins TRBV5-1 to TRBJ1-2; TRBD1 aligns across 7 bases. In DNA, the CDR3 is TGCGCCAGCAGCTTGGCAGGGGGTCGTGATGGCTACACCTTC. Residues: CASSLAGGRDGYTF.